The source of this T cell receptor beta chain is a study of T cell responses to AZD1222 COVID-19 vaccine. The V gene's germline CDR1 is LNHNV and CDR2 YYDKDF (reference sequence). The CDR3 sequence is 18 residues long. The V end lost 3 bases, the J end lost 1 base, and 21 bases lay between the germline ends. Comments on this clone: Its antigen is unidentified.

Study findings and constraints: It was only after the peak T cell response that any repertoires were sampled. Among spike-specific TCRs, nearly half reportedly target unmutated variant regions. Only a handful of AZD1222 recipients, six or seven in all, had baseline seropositivity. Donors were mostly white British, more females; clonal diversity possibly underestimated.

TCRdb's copy holds only in-frame clones and misses some; the assay was immunoSEQ multiplex PCR. The table has about 120,000 clones, around 90% seen once. This sequence originates from an adult in good health. Here the sequenced sample was peripheral blood, taken on day 0 of AZD1222 vaccination. This chain joins TRBV15 and TRBJ1-1, with D tentatively TRBD1 (5 bases). The CDR3: CATSSNYRSQKGNTEAFF. For the CDR3, the DNA is TGTGCCACCAGCAGCAACTACAGGTCCCAAAAGGGGAACACTGAAGCTTTCTTT.